The next 13 T cell receptor beta chains were all read from a single sample in a study of shared clonotypes between healthy human individuals. The method was immunoSEQ multiplex PCR; TCRdb's version includes in-frame clones alone and lacks a portion of them. Among about 1,500,000 clones, roughly 95% were seen once, and the ten largest hold 1.2%. The sample consisted of naive CD4+ T cells sorted from blood. Subset meaning: CD45RA+ positively selected. The receptor source for this set is a man younger than 45 in good health.

The chain is built from TRBV29-1 and TRBJ1-2, with 8 bases that match TRBD1. Germline V gives CDR1 SQVTM, CDR2 ANQGSEA. This CDR3 has 13 amino acids. Unmatched junction bases numbered 10, after V lost 7 bases and J lost 6 bases. CDR3 DNA: TGCAGCGCCGTAGGGACAGGAGTAGATGGCTACACCTTC. This sequence encodes CSAVGTGVDGYTF.

J is TRBJ2-5 and V is TRBV20-1; D remains unclear. Trimming removed 6 bases from V and 5 bases from J, with 10 bases in between. The CDR3 spans 11 residues. The germline gives CDR1 DFQATT, CDR2 SNEGSKA (reference sequence). The CDR3 spells CSAIDGETQYF. CDR3 nucleotides: TGCAGTGCGATAGATGGGGAGACCCAGTACTTC.

The rearrangement joins TRBV2 to TRBJ2-1; TRBD2 might be the D (6 bases). V was clipped by 10 bases and J by 12 bases, with 25 bases between them. Germline-derived CDR1 and CDR2 are SNHLY and FYNNEI. The CDR3 has 14 amino acids. In nucleotides, the CDR3 is TGTGCCAACTCGGGGGATCCTAATGAGAGCCGGCAGTTCTTC. The encoded protein is CANSGDPNESRQFF.

The chain uses TRBV7-9 and TRBJ2-3; D is perhaps TRBD2 (6 bases). This CDR3 region has 14 residues. V gave up 5 bases and J gave up 0 bases, with 9 bases separating them. Looked up from germline, CDR1 is SEHNR and CDR2 is FQNEAQ (reference sequence). The CDR3 reads CASSPGTSTDTQYF. The CDR3 bases are TGTGCCAGCAGCCCCGGGACTAGCACAGATACGCAGTATTTT.

In its sample, this clone was seen once. V gene TRBV5-1 combines with J gene TRBJ1-3; TRBD1 is a possible D gene (5 bases). CDR1 and CDR2 (germline): SGHRS, YFSETQ. Between the trimmed V and J ends, which lost 2 bases and 0 bases, there was a span of 9 bases. The CDR3 consists of 15 residues. The CDR3, as DNA: TGCGCCAGCAGCTTTACAGGTTCCTCTGGAAACACCATATATTTT. It encodes CASSFTGSSGNTIYF. The whole variable domain, filled in from reference TRBV5-1 and TRBJ1-3, reads KAGVTQTPRYLIKTRGQQVTLSCSPISGHRSVSWYQQTPGQGLQFLFEYFSETQRNKGNFPGRFSGRQFSNSRSEMNVSTLELGDSALYLCASSFTGSSGNTIYFGEGSWLTVV.

J is TRBJ1-1 and V is TRBV4-3, with D unclear. The CDR3 totals 15 residues. Trimming stripped 0 bases from V and 0 bases from J, with 8 bases between. Germline V gene sequence: CDR1 LGHNA, CDR2 YSLEER. This chain's CDR3 is CASSQEVGMNTEAFF. CDR3 nucleotide sequence: TGCGCCAGCAGCCAAGAGGTCGGGATGAACACTGAAGCTTTCTTT.

The chain links TRBV6-1 to TRBJ1-5; perhaps TRBD1 as D (6 bases). V was trimmed by 6 bases and J by 3 bases, leaving 15 bases between them. This CDR3 is built from 15 residues. Germline V gives CDR1 MNHNS, CDR2 SASEGT. DNA for the CDR3: TGTGCCAGCAGCGGGCCCCAGGGGTTCAATCAGCCCCAGCATTTT. It codes for CASSGPQGFNQPQHF.

The chain couples TRBV29-1 to TRBJ1-1; 8 bases match TRBD1. Germline V gene lookup returns CDR1 SQVTM and CDR2 ANQGSEA. This CDR3 has 13 amino acids. V was clipped by 7 bases and J by 1 base; unmatched bases: 5. CDR3 sequence (DNA): TGCAGCGCTCGGACAGGGCGGAACACTGAAGCTTTCTTT. Protein product: CSARTGRNTEAFF.

This chain links TRBV10-1 with TRBJ1-1; 7 bases are shared with TRBD1. Germline V gives CDR1 WNHNN, CDR2 SYGVQD (reference sequence). The CDR3 runs 16 residues. After removal of 3 bases from V and 1 base from J, the junction contained 8 bases not matched to a gene. CDR3 DNA: TGCGCCAGCAGTGACCGGTTGGACAGGAGGAACACTGAAGCTTTCTTT. Translated: CASSDRLDRRNTEAFF.

The chain is built from TRBV5-4 and TRBJ2-3; TRBD2 matches at 11 bases. The CDR3 contains 14 residues. Looked up from germline, CDR1 is SGHNT and CDR2 is YYREEE (reference sequence). V lost 6 bases and J lost 4; bases outside the gene matches: 4. This chain's CDR3 is CASTPGLAADTQYF. The CDR3 nucleotides are TGTGCCAGCACTCCGGGACTAGCGGCAGATACGCAGTATTTT.

With regard to this clone: Additional DNA sequences in this sample encode the identical CDR3. V is TRBV5-4 and J is TRBJ2-3, with 8 bases aligning to TRBD2. The CDR3 runs to 15 residues. CDR1 is SGHNT and CDR2 is YYREEE in the germline V gene (reference sequence). The J segment lost 3 bases and the V segment lost 0 bases, leaving 3 bases of the junction unmatched. For the CDR3, the DNA is TGTGCCAGCAGCTTGGGTGGCGGGAGGACAGATACGCAGTATTTT. Translating gives CASSLGGGRTDTQYF.

This chain joins TRBV29-1 and TRBJ2-3; D perhaps matches TRBD1 (6 bases). The germline V and J ends were trimmed by 7 bases and 4 bases, with 12 bases remaining between them. Germline V gives CDR1 SQVTM, CDR2 ANQGSEA. CDR3 length equals 12 residues. The CDR3 nucleotides are TGCAGCGAGAAACAGGGATCAGATACGCAGTATTTT. It codes for CSEKQGSDTQYF.

The genes are TRBV7-2 and TRBJ2-7; D uncertain. V lost 4 bases and J 0 bases, leaving 10 bases between the germline ends. This CDR3 is built from 14 residues. CDR1 is SGHTA, CDR2 FQGNSA, per germline. The DNA of the CDR3 is TGTGCCAGCAGCTCAATCGACCGCTCCTACGAGCAGTACTTC. Amino acids: CASSSIDRSYEQYF.